This TCR beta chain was sequenced for a study of T cells in Graves' hyperthyroidism and ophthalmopathy. Background on the study: Before any treatment, at initial diagnosis, peripheral blood was collected. Study observations and caveats: With a median lead of about 6.9 months before onset, the model predicted ophthalmopathy. A model of 13 V-J features distinguished ophthalmopathy from stable hyperthyroidism.

Trimming left V 4 bases short and J 0 bases short, with 13 bases between. The CDR3 is 16 residues long. CDR1 is SGHRS, CDR2 YFSETQ, per germline. Amplification targeted TCR beta CDR3 regions from RNA transcripts. Initially, a first-round RT-PCR of the TCR CDR3 employed the HTBI primer set. Via MiXCR, TCRdb re-called the multiplex PCR reads, giving one row per CDR3 protein. The sample carries 250,000 to 300,000 distinct CDR3 sequences, approximately 19% recorded once. With respect to this clonotype: What it binds is unknown.

V and J are TRBV5-1 and TRBJ2-2, with D possibly TRBD1 on 6 matching bases. The source material was blood. This TCR was recovered from a man aged 45-60 years with Graves' ophthalmopathy. The CDR3 protein is CASSLSGQTNTGELFF. The CDR3 nucleotides are TGCGCCAGCAGCCTATCGGGACAAACGAACACCGGGGAGCTGTTTTTT.